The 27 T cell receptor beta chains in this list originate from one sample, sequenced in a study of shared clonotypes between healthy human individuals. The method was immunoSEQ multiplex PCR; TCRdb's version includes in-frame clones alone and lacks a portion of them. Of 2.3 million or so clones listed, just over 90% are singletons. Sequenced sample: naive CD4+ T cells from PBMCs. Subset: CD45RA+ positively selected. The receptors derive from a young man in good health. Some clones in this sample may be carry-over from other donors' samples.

The CDR3 here is CASRASGSVTGELFF. The CDR3, as DNA: TGCGCCAGCAGGGCTAGCGGGAGCGTCACCGGGGAGCTGTTTTTT. The chain uses TRBV5-1 and TRBJ2-2; 10 bases align to TRBD2. Trimming took 5 bases from V and 4 from J; bases not matched to a gene: 5. This CDR3 region has 15 residues. Germline loops: CDR1 SGHRS, CDR2 YFSETQ.

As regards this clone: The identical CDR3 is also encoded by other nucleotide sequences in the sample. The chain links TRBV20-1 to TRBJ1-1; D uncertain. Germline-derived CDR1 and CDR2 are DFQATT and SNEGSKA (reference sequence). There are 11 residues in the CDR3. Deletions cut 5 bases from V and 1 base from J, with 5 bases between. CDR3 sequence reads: CSAGGNTEAFF. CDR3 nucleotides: TGCAGTGCTGGAGGGAACACTGAAGCTTTCTTT.

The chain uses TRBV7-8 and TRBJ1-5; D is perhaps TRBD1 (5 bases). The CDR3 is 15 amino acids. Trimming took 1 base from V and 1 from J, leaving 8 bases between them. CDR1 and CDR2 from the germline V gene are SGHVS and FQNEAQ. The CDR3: CASSLVWGSNQPQHF. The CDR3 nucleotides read TGTGCCAGCAGCTTAGTCTGGGGGAGCAATCAGCCCCAGCATTTT.

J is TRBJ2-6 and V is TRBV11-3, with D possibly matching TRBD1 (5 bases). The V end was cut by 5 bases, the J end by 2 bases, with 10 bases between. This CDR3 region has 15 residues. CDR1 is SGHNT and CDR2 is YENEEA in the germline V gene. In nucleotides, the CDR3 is TGTGCCAGCAGCCCAGGGTCAGCTGGGGCCAACGTCCTGACTTTC. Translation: CASSPGSAGANVLTF.

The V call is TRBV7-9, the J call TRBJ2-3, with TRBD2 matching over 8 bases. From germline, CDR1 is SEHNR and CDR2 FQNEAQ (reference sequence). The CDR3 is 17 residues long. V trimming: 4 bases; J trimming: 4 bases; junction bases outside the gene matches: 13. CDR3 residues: CASSSPRVGTRADTQYF. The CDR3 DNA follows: TGTGCCAGCAGCTCTCCTAGGGTCGGGACTAGAGCAGATACGCAGTATTTT.

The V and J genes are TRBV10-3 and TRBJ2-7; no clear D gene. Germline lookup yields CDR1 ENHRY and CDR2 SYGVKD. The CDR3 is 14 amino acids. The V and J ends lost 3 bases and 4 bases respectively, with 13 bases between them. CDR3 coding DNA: TGTGCCATCAGTGATGTGTCCGTCGGGTACGAGCAGTACTTC. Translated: CAISDVSVGYEQYF.

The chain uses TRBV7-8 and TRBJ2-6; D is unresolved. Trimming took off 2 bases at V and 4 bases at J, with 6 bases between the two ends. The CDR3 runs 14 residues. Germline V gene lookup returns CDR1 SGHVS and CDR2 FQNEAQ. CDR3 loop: CASSLLAGANVLTF. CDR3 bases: TGTGCCAGCAGCTTACTCGCCGGGGCCAACGTCCTGACTTTC.

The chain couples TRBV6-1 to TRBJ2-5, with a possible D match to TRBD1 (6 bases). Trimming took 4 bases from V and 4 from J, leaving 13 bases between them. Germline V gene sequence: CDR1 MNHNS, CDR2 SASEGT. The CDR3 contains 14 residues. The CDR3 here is CASSANRARETQYF. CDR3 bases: TGTGCCAGCAGTGCCAACAGGGCGAGAGAGACCCAGTACTTC.

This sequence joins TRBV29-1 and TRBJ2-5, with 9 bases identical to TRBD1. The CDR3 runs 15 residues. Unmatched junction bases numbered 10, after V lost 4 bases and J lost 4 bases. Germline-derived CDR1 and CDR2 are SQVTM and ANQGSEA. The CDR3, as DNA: TGCAGCGTTGTGAATACAGGGGGCGCGGGAGAGACCCAGTACTTC. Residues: CSVVNTGGAGETQYF.

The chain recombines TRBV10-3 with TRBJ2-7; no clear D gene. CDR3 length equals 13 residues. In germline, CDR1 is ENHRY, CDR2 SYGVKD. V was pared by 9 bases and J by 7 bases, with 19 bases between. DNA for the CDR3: TGTGCCATAACTAAGGACCGGACCTTGGAGCAGTACTTC. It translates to CAITKDRTLEQYF.

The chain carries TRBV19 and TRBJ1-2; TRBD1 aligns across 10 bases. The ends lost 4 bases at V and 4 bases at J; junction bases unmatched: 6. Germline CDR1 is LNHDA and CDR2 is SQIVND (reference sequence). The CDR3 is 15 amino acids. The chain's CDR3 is CASSRPGQGSYGYTF. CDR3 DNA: TGTGCCAGTAGTAGACCGGGACAGGGGTCCTATGGCTACACCTTC.

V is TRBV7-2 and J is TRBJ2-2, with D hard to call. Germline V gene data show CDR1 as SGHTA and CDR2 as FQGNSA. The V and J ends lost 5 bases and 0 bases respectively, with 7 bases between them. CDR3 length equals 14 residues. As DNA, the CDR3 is TGTGCCAGCAGCAGCAGTTCGAACACCGGGGAGCTGTTTTTT. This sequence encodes CASSSSSNTGELFF.

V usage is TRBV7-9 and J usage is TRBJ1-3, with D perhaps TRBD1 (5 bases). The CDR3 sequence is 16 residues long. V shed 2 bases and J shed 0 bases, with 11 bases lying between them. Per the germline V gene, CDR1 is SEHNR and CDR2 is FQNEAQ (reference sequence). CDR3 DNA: TGTGCCAGCAGCTTATGGGGCAAGAGCTCTGGAAACACCATATATTTT. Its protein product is CASSLWGKSSGNTIYF.

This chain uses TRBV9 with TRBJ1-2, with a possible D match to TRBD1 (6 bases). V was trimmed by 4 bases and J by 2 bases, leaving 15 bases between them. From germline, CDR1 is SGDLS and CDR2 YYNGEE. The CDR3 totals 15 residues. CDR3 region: CASSQGSGMNYGYTF. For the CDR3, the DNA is TGTGCCAGCAGCCAGGGGTCGGGGATGAACTATGGCTACACCTTC.

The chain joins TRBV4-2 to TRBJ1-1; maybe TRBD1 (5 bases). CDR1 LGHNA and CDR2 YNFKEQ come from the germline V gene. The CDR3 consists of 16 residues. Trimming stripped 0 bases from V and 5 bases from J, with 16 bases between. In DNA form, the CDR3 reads TGTGCCAGCAGCCAAGATCTCCCAGGGACGGGGACTGAAGCTTTCTTT. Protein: CASSQDLPGTGTEAFF.

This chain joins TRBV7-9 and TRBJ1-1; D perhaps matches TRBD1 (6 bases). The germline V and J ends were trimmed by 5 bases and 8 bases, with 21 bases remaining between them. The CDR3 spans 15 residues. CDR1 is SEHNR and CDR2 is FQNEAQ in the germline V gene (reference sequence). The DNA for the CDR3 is TGTGCCAGCAGCCTCCTCCGGGACACCCTACGAGAAGCTTTCTTT. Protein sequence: CASSLLRDTLREAFF.

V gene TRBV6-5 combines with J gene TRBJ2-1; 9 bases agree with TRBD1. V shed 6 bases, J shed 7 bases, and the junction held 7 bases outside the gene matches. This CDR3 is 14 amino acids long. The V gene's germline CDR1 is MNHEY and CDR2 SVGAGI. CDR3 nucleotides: TGTGCCAGCAGCCCTGACAGGGGGTGGAATGAGCAGTTCTTC. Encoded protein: CASSPDRGWNEQFF.

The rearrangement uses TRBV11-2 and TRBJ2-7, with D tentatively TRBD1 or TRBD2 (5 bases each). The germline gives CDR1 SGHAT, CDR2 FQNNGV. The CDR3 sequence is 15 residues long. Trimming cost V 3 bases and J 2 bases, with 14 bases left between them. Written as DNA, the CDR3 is TGTGCCAGCAGCTTTGGGACGGCGGGCCCCTACGAGCAGTACTTC. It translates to CASSFGTAGPYEQYF.

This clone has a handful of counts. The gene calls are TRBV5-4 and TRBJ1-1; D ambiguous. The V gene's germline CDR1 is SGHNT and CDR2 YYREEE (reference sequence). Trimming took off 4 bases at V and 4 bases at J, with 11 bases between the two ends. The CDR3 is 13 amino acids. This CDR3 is CASSGEGATEAFF. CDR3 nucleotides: TGTGCCAGCAGCGGAGAAGGTGCCACTGAAGCTTTCTTT.

This CDR3 is CASSPPDRSNTEAFF. The CDR3 DNA sequence: TGTGCCAGCTCACCTCCCGACAGGTCGAACACTGAAGCTTTCTTT. This sequence joins TRBV18 and TRBJ1-1; D possibly corresponds to TRBD1 (6 bases). Germline lookup yields CDR1 KGHSH and CDR2 LQKENI. This CDR3 has 15 residues. Between the trimmed V and J ends, which lost 3 bases and 1 base, there was a span of 12 bases.

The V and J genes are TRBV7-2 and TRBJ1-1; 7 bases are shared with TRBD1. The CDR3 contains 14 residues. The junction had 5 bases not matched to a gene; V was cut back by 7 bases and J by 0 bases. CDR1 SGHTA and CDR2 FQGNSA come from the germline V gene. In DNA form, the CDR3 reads TGTGCCAGCAACGACCAGGGGGTGAACACTGAAGCTTTCTTT. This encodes CASNDQGVNTEAFF. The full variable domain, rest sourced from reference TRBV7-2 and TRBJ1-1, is GAGVSQSPSNKVTEKGKDVELRCDPISGHTALYWYRQSLGQGLEFLIYFQGNSAPDKSGLPSDRFSAERTGGSVSTLTIQRTQQEDSAVYLCASNDQGVNTEAFFGQGTRLTVV.

The CDR3 is CASSSRTSGGRDTQYF. CDR3 sequence (DNA): TGTGCCAGCAGCTCCAGGACTAGCGGGGGGCGAGATACGCAGTATTTT. The V gene is TRBV11-2, the J gene TRBJ2-3; 14 nucleotides match TRBD2. The CDR3 runs 16 residues. CDR1 and CDR2 from the germline V gene are SGHAT and FQNNGV. Losses at the gene ends were 4 bases for V and 5 bases for J; bases not matched to a gene: 5. The full variable domain, with the rest looked up from reference TRBV11-2 and TRBJ2-3, is EAGVAQSPRYKIIEKRQSVAFWCNPISGHATLYWYQQILGQGPKLLIQFQNNGVVDDSQLPKDRFSAERLKGVDSTLKIQPAKLEDSAVYLCASSSRTSGGRDTQYFGPGTRLTVL.

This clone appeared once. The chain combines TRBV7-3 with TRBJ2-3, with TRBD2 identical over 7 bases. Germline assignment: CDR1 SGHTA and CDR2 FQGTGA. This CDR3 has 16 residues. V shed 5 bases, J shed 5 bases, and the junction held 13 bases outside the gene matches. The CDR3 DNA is TGTGCCAGCAGCCCCCGGTTTGGGGGGGAAGGAGATACGCAGTATTTT. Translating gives CASSPRFGGEGDTQYF.

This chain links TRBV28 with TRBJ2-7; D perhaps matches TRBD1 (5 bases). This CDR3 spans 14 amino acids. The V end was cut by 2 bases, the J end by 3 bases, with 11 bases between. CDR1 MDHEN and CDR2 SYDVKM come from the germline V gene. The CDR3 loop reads CASSLGAQIYEQYF. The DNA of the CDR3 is TGTGCCAGCAGTTTAGGGGCGCAGATCTACGAGCAGTACTTC.

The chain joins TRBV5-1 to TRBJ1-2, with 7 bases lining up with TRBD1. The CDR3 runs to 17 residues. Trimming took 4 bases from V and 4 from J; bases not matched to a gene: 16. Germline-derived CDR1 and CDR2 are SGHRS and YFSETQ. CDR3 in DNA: TGCGCCAGCAGCCCGGGGAGCCCGGGACAGACCCTCTATGGCTACACCTTC. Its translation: CASSPGSPGQTLYGYTF.

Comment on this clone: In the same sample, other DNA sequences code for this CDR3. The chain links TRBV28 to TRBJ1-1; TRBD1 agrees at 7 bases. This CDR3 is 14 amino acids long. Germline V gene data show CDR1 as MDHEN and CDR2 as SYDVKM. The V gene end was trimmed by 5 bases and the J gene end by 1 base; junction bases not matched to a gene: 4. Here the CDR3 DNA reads TGTGCCAGCAGTCCCACAGGGGCGAACACTGAAGCTTTCTTT. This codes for CASSPTGANTEAFF. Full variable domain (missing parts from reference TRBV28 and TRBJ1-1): DVKVTQSSRYLVKRTGEKVFLECVQDMDHENMFWYRQDPGLGLRLIYFSYDVKMKEKGDIPEGYSVSREKKERFSLILESASTNQTSMYLCASSPTGANTEAFFGQGTRLTVV.

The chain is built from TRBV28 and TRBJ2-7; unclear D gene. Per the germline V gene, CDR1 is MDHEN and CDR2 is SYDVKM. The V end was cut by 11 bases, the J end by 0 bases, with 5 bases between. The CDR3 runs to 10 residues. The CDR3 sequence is CAAASYEQYF. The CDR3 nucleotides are TGTGCCGCAGCCTCCTACGAGCAGTACTTC.